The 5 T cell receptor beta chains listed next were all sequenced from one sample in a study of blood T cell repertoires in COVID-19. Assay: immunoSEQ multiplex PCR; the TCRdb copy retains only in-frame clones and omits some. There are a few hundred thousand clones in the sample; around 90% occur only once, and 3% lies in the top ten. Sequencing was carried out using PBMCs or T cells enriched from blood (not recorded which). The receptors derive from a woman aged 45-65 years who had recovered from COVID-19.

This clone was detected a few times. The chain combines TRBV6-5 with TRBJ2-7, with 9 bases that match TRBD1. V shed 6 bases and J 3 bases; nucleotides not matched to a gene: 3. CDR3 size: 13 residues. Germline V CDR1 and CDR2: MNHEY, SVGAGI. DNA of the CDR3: TGTGCCAGCAGGCCGACAGGGGGCTACGAGCAGTACTTC. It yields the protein CASRPTGGYEQYF.

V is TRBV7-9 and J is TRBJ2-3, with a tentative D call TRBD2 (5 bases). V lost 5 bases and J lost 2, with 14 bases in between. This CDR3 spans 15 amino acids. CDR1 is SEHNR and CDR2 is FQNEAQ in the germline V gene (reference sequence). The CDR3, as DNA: TGTGCCAGCAGCCCCCGTTTGAGGGTCACAGATACGCAGTATTTT. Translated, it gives CASSPRLRVTDTQYF.

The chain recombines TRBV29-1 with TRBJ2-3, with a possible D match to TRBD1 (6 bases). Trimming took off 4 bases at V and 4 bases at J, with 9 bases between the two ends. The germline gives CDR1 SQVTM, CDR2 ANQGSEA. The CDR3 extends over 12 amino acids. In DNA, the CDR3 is TGCAGCGTTGGACGACAGGCAGATACGCAGTATTTT. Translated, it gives CSVGRQADTQYF.

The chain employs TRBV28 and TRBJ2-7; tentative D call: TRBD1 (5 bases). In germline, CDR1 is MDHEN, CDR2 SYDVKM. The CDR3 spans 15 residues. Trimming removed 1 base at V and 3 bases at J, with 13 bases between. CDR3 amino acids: CASSLYSRVSYEQYF. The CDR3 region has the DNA TGTGCCAGCAGTTTATATTCCAGGGTAAGCTACGAGCAGTACTTC.

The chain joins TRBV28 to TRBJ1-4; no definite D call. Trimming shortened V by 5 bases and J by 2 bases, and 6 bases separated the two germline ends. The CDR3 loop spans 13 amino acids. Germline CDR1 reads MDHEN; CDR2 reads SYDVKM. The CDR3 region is CASSPETNEKLFF. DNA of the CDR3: TGTGCCAGCAGTCCTGAGACTAATGAAAAACTGTTTTTT.